A single sample is the source of the 27 T cell receptor beta chains below, sequenced in a study of blood T cell repertoires in COVID-19. Here immunoSEQ multiplex PCR was the method, and the copy in TCRdb shows in-frame clones only, minus some. The sample has around 400,000 clones, approximately 87% seen once. The sequencing input was peripheral blood. Receptors were obtained from a woman between 55 and 75 years old with COVID-19, enrolled during active disease.

The genes are TRBV7-2 and TRBJ1-4; D perhaps matches TRBD1 (5 bases). CDR3 size: 15 residues. Germline CDR1 SGHTA, CDR2 FQGNSA. Trimming removed 0 bases at V and 12 bases at J, with 17 bases between. The CDR3 reads CASSLAGRDSSQLFF. DNA of the CDR3: TGTGCCAGCAGCTTAGCGGGGAGGGACTCCAGTCAACTGTTTTTT. Variable domain in full (rest from reference TRBV7-2 and TRBJ1-4): GAGVSQSPSNKVTEKGKDVELRCDPISGHTALYWYRQSLGQGLEFLIYFQGNSAPDKSGLPSDRFSAERTGGSVSTLTIQRTQQEDSAVYLCASSLAGRDSSQLFFGSGTQLSVL.

In regard to this clone: The sample holds other DNA sequences that translate to the same CDR3. The V gene is TRBV6-5, the J gene TRBJ1-1; a possible D gene is TRBD1 (5 bases). Germline loops: CDR1 MNHEY, CDR2 SVGAGI. The CDR3 covers 13 residues. Trimming removed 2 bases from V and 4 bases from J, with 8 bases in between. CDR3 amino acids: CASSYLGGTEAFF. CDR3 sequence (DNA): TGTGCCAGCAGTTACCTGGGGGGCACTGAAGCTTTCTTT.

The V call is TRBV18, the J call TRBJ1-3; D remains unclear. CDR3 length: 13 residues. The V gene lost 3 bases and the J gene lost 3 bases, with 6 bases spanning the gap. Looked up from germline, CDR1 is KGHSH and CDR2 is LQKENI. The CDR3 coding sequence is TGTGCCAGCTCACCCGGTGGTGGAAACACCATATATTTT. This gives the protein CASSPGGGNTIYF.

The chain links TRBV19 to TRBJ2-2; TRBD2 aligns across 7 bases. Germline values: CDR1 LNHDA, CDR2 SQIVND (reference sequence). Losses at the gene ends were 7 bases for V and 5 bases for J; bases not matched to a gene: 7. This CDR3 is 14 amino acids long. As DNA, the CDR3 is TGTGCCAGTATGGCGCGGGGGAGAACCGGGGAGCTGTTTTTT. Its translation: CASMARGRTGELFF.

This chain joins TRBV5-6 and TRBJ2-2; 9 positions agree with TRBD1. V lost 0 bases to trimming and J lost 1 base; unmatched junction nucleotides: 7. The length of the CDR3 is 18 residues. Germline CDR1 is SGHDT and CDR2 is YYEEEE. This CDR3 reads CASSLGDRGAQNTGELFF. CDR3 bases: TGTGCCAGCAGCTTGGGCGACAGGGGGGCTCAGAACACCGGGGAGCTGTTTTTT. The full variable domain, with the rest looked up from reference TRBV5-6 and TRBJ2-2, is DAGVTQSPTHLIKTRGQQVTLRCSPKSGHDTVSWYQQALGQGPQFIFQYYEEEERQRGNFPDRFSGHQFPNYSSELNVNALLLGDSALYLCASSLGDRGAQNTGELFFGEGSRLTVL.

This rearrangement joins TRBV5-1 to TRBJ2-3; D not resolved. CDR3 length: 16 residues. V lost 5 bases, J lost 1 base, and 17 bases lay in between. Germline-derived CDR1 and CDR2 are SGHRS and YFSETQ. The CDR3 reads CASSFPIGQGTDTQYF. The CDR3 bases are TGCGCCAGCAGTTTCCCGATTGGGCAGGGCACAGATACGCAGTATTTT.

The chain is built from TRBV11-3 and TRBJ2-1, with unresolved D. Germline lookup yields CDR1 SGHNT and CDR2 YENEEA. The V end was cut by 5 bases, the J end by 7 bases, with 9 bases between. This CDR3 comprises 12 residues. CDR3 protein: CASSHVSNEQFF. As DNA, the CDR3 is TGTGCCAGCAGCCACGTGAGTAATGAGCAGTTCTTC.

The chain couples TRBV27 to TRBJ1-3; D gene uncertain. Looked up from germline, CDR1 is MNHEY and CDR2 is SMNVEV (reference sequence). This CDR3 contains 13 residues. V was trimmed by 5 bases and J by 4 bases, leaving 9 bases between them. The CDR3 DNA sequence: TGTGCCAGCAGTGTCTCCAGAGGAAACACCATATATTTT. It codes for CASSVSRGNTIYF.

The chain joins TRBV6-5 to TRBJ1-2; 8 positions match TRBD1. This CDR3 has 16 amino acids. The germline V gene has CDR1 MNHEY and CDR2 SVGAGI. V was pared by 4 bases and J by 2 bases, with 9 bases of the junction left unmatched. CDR3 residues: CASSSYAGGSNYGYTF. The CDR3 DNA reads as TGTGCCAGCAGTTCCTACGCAGGGGGCTCCAACTATGGCTACACCTTC.

Of note for this clone: Other DNA sequences in the sample encode the same CDR3. V gene TRBV10-2 combines with J gene TRBJ1-2; 9 bases fit TRBD1. V shed 8 bases, J shed 5 bases, and the junction held 9 bases outside the gene matches. This CDR3 contains 14 residues. Germline V lookup: CDR1 WSHSY, CDR2 SAAADI. CDR3 nucleotides: TGCGCCAGCTCTAGACAGGGGGATGGATATGGCTACACCTTC. Its protein is CASSRQGDGYGYTF.

The chain joins TRBV5-1 to TRBJ1-1; D unclear. This CDR3 is built from 16 residues. The V gene lost 0 bases and the J gene lost 1 base, with 13 bases spanning the gap. CDR1 and CDR2 from the germline V gene are SGHRS and YFSETQ. The CDR3 bases are TGCGCCAGCAGCTTGGTGGTTGTGACACCGAACACTGAAGCTTTCTTT. Encoded protein: CASSLVVVTPNTEAFF.

The gene calls are TRBV5-1 and TRBJ1-2; 7 bases agree with TRBD1. CDR1 and CDR2 from the germline V gene are SGHRS and YFSETQ. The CDR3 sequence is 15 residues long. Trimming removed 0 bases from V and 4 bases from J; junction bases left unmatched: 6. CDR3 protein: CASSLAAGGAYGYTF. DNA for the CDR3: TGCGCCAGCAGCTTGGCGGCAGGGGGTGCCTATGGCTACACCTTC. Variable domain in full (rest from reference TRBV5-1 and TRBJ1-2): KAGVTQTPRYLIKTRGQQVTLSCSPISGHRSVSWYQQTPGQGLQFLFEYFSETQRNKGNFPGRFSGRQFSNSRSEMNVSTLELGDSALYLCASSLAAGGAYGYTFGSGTRLTVV.

This chain connects TRBV28 to TRBJ1-3; possibly TRBD1 for D (5 bases). V gave up 6 bases and J gave up 7 bases, with 19 bases separating them. There are 15 residues in the CDR3. The germline CDR1 and CDR2 sequences are MDHEN and SYDVKM. This CDR3 is CASSTGGMNGNTIYF. The CDR3 region has the DNA TGTGCCAGCAGCACTGGGGGGATGAACGGGAACACCATATATTTT.

The V and J genes are TRBV6-6 and TRBJ2-1; 8 positions match TRBD2. This CDR3 contains 15 residues. Germline V gene lookup returns CDR1 MNHNY and CDR2 SVGAGI (reference sequence). J was trimmed by 8 bases and V by 6 bases; bases with no gene match: 12. CDR3 bases: TGTGCCAGCAGGTCAACGGGGGGGCCGGAAGATGAGCAGTTCTTC. Translating gives CASRSTGGPEDEQFF.

This chain joins TRBV4-1 and TRBJ2-5; TRBD1 is a possible D gene (6 bases). V dropped 1 base and J dropped 4 bases, with 16 bases sitting between them. Germline CDR1 and CDR2: MGHRA and YSYEKL. The CDR3 contains 16 residues. DNA for the CDR3: TGCGCCAGCAGCCAAGTACCCCCCGGGACAACAGAGACCCAGTACTTC. This gives the protein CASSQVPPGTTETQYF.

The chain employs TRBV5-4 and TRBJ2-7, with D maybe TRBD1 (6 bases). Germline CDR1 is SGHNT and CDR2 is YYREEE (reference sequence). Between the trimmed V and J ends, which lost 4 bases and 6 bases, there was a span of 14 bases. This CDR3 region has 13 residues. The CDR3 nucleotides read TGTGCCAGCAGCCCCGACGGCAGGGGCGAGCAGTACTTC. Translating gives CASSPDGRGEQYF.

The V gene is TRBV18, the J gene TRBJ1-1, with 8 bases that match TRBD1. CDR3 length: 16 amino acids. J was trimmed by 6 bases and V by 5 bases; bases with no gene match: 14. The germline V gene has CDR1 KGHSH and CDR2 LQKENI. This chain's CDR3 is CASSARQGPPGPEAFF. CDR3 coding DNA: TGTGCCAGCTCAGCAAGACAGGGGCCGCCGGGCCCTGAAGCTTTCTTT.

The V call is TRBV2, the J call TRBJ1-1, with TRBD1 as a possible D gene (5 bases). Germline CDR1 reads SNHLY; CDR2 reads FYNNEI. Trimming took 1 base from V and 10 from J, leaving 19 bases between them. This CDR3 spans 15 amino acids. As DNA, the CDR3 is TGTGCCAGCAGTGAAGAGGCCGTCGGGGGGACGGGAGCTTTCTTT. As protein: CASSEEAVGGTGAFF.

The chain is built from TRBV5-4 and TRBJ1-2; tentatively, D is TRBD1 (5 bases). V was shortened by 1 base and J by 3 bases, with 10 bases between the two germline ends. Germline V gene sequence: CDR1 SGHNT, CDR2 YYREEE (reference sequence). This CDR3 spans 14 amino acids. The DNA of the CDR3 is TGTGCCAGCAGCTTGCCGGCGGGGGACTATGGCTACACCTTC. Its translation: CASSLPAGDYGYTF.

The chain uses TRBV7-9 and TRBJ2-5; 7 bases are shared with TRBD1. V lost 0 bases, J lost 1 base, and 2 bases stayed unmatched. Per germline, CDR1 SEHNR and CDR2 FQNEAQ (reference sequence). The CDR3 has 15 residues. The CDR3: CASSLAQGVQETQYF. CDR3 DNA sequence: TGTGCCAGCAGCTTAGCGCAGGGGGTCCAAGAGACCCAGTACTTC.

This chain uses TRBV5-6 with TRBJ2-5; TRBD1 might be the D (6 bases). Germline CDR1 and CDR2: SGHDT and YYEEEE. The CDR3 is 16 residues long. Trimming stripped 2 bases from V and 2 bases from J, with 16 bases between. CDR3: CASSLRVQGLQETQYF. The CDR3 DNA follows: TGTGCCAGCAGCTTACGCGTACAGGGTCTGCAAGAGACCCAGTACTTC. The full variable domain, its missing parts supplied by reference TRBV5-6 and TRBJ2-5, is DAGVTQSPTHLIKTRGQQVTLRCSPKSGHDTVSWYQQALGQGPQFIFQYYEEEERQRGNFPDRFSGHQFPNYSSELNVNALLLGDSALYLCASSLRVQGLQETQYFGPGTRLLVL.

This chain connects TRBV3-1 (or the pseudogene TRBV3-2) to TRBJ1-5, with 7 bases that match TRBD1. J gave up 5 bases and V 0 bases, and 4 bases lay outside the gene matches. Germline V lookup: CDR1 LGHDT, CDR2 YNNKEL (reference sequence). This CDR3 region has 15 residues. The CDR3 DNA follows: TGTGCCAGCAGCCAAGAAAGACAGGGCTATCAGCCCCAGCATTTT. Encoded protein: CASSQERQGYQPQHF.

The J gene is TRBJ1-6, the V gene TRBV28; 8 bases align to TRBD1. Per the germline V gene, CDR1 is MDHEN and CDR2 is SYDVKM. The CDR3 loop spans 15 amino acids. The V and J ends lost 6 bases and 8 bases, in that order; junction bases with no gene match: 9. The DNA for the CDR3 is TGTGCCAGCAGCGTCAGGGGGCTTAATGATTCACCCCTCCACTTT. Protein product: CASSVRGLNDSPLHF.

This chain joins TRBV24-1 and TRBJ2-7, with TRBD1 as a possible D gene (6 bases). Trimming removed 6 bases at V and 1 base at J, with 9 bases between. The CDR3 consists of 13 residues. Germline V CDR1 and CDR2: KGHDR, SFDVKD. The CDR3: CATSRTASYEQYF. The DNA of the CDR3 is TGTGCCACCAGTCGGACAGCATCCTACGAGCAGTACTTC.

The J gene is TRBJ1-5, the V gene TRBV28; D is undetermined. V lost 2 bases, J lost 0 bases, and 8 bases lay in between. Looked up from germline, CDR1 is MDHEN and CDR2 is SYDVKM. The CDR3 runs to 15 residues. The CDR3 DNA follows: TGTGCCAGCAGTTTAGGGCAGAATAGCAATCAGCCCCAGCATTTT. Protein product: CASSLGQNSNQPQHF.

The chain employs TRBV29-1 and TRBJ1-4; 8 positions match TRBD1. V lost 7 bases to trimming and J lost 8 bases; unmatched junction nucleotides: 12. The CDR3 spans 14 residues. Looked up from germline, CDR1 is SQVTM and CDR2 is ANQGSEA. The CDR3 here is CSASGTGRREKLFF. CDR3 bases: TGCAGCGCAAGTGGGACAGGTCGTAGAGAAAAACTGTTTTTT.

The chain employs TRBV11-2 and TRBJ2-2; the D is unclear. The CDR3 has 11 residues. The germline CDR1 and CDR2 sequences are SGHAT and FQNNGV. V was clipped by 1 base and J by 8 bases, with 2 bases between them. CDR3 region: CASSLAGELFF. The CDR3 DNA reads TGTGCCAGCAGCTTAGCGGGGGAGCTGTTTTTT.